The present T cell receptor beta chain was sequenced within a study of blood T cells in healthy people across ages. Overall study: Template switching picked up about one barcoded beta molecule for each two T cells.

Primers used in a second PCR of about 7 to 12 cycles were a sample-barcoded 5' primer and a J-beta primer mix. TCRdb re-derived calls from the 5' RACE reads in MiXCR, one entry per CDR3 protein. This sample has roughly 860,000 distinct CDR3 sequences, with under 80% found just once. Study-wide results and caveats: As age increased, TCR beta diversity per million T cells fell in a roughly linear fashion.

There are a few counts of this clonotype. Its antigen is still unknown. This CDR3 is 14 amino acids long. The germline V gene encodes CDR1 LNHNV and CDR2 YYDKDF (reference sequence). V was cut by 2 bases and J by 2 bases, with 7 bases left in between. This receptor was taken from a man in his thirties or forties in good health. The chain couples TRBV15 to TRBJ1-5; the D gene is possibly TRBD1 (5 bases). Sequenced sample: blood. The DNA for the CDR3 is TGTGCCACCAGCAGAAGCAGGGGCAATCAGCCCCAGCATTTT. This sequence encodes CATSRSRGNQPQHF. The full variable domain, in which reference TRBV15 and TRBJ1-5 provide the parts outside the CDR3, is DAMVIQNPRYQVTQFGKPVTLSCSQTLNHNVMYWYQQKSSQAPKLLFHYYDKDFNNEADTPDNFQSRRPNTSFCFLDIRSPGLGDTAMYLCATSRSRGNQPQHFGDGTRLSIL.